The 17 T cell receptor beta chains below come from one sample, sequenced in a study of shared clonotypes between healthy human individuals. Sequencing used immunoSEQ multiplex PCR; TCRdb keeps in-frame clones, though not all of them. The sample contains around 330,000 clones, over 65% of which appear only once. The sequenced material came from memory CD4+ T cells sorted from blood. Described subset: CD45RA-negative fraction. The receptors were gathered from a man aged 30 to 39 in good health.

The genes are TRBV2 and TRBJ1-4; D possibly corresponds to TRBD1 (6 bases). The CDR3 spans 14 residues. CDR1 and CDR2 (germline): SNHLY, FYNNEI. V lost 6 bases to trimming and J lost 6 bases, with 14 bases between them. The CDR3 sequence: CASRMGTRDEKLFF. The CDR3 DNA follows: TGTGCCAGCAGGATGGGGACAAGGGATGAAAAACTGTTTTTT.

The DNA for the CDR3 is TGTGCCAGTAGTATTCAGGGTCTAACCACCTACGAGCAGTACTTC. Amino acids: CASSIQGLTTYEQYF. The chain is built from TRBV19 and TRBJ2-7; D possibly corresponds to TRBD1 (5 bases). Germline CDR1 reads LNHDA; CDR2 reads SQIVND (reference sequence). Trimming took 3 bases from V and 2 from J, leaving 14 bases between them. CDR3 size: 15 residues. Using reference TRBV19 and TRBJ2-7 for the parts outside the CDR3, the full variable domain is DGGITQSPKYLFRKEGQNVTLSCEQNLNHDAMYWYRQDPGQGLRLIYYSQIVNDFQKGDIAEGYSVSREKKESFPLTVTSAQKNPTAFYLCASSIQGLTTYEQYFGPGTRLTVT.

This clone was observed a handful of times. This chain links TRBV7-9 with TRBJ1-3; tentatively, D is TRBD1 (6 bases). This CDR3 spans 18 amino acids. The ends were cut back, 5 bases at V and 3 bases at J, with 23 bases in the middle. CDR1 and CDR2 from the germline V gene are SEHNR and FQNEAQ (reference sequence). The CDR3 sequence: CASSTTSDRPQSGNTIYF. The CDR3 nucleotides are TGTGCCAGCAGCACAACCTCGGACAGACCCCAAAGTGGAAACACCATATATTTT.

Comment on this clone: The germline gene is not matched at one end of the junction; a read error may be the cause. V usage is TRBV20-1 and J usage is TRBJ2-5, with D possibly matching TRBD2 (6 bases). Germline V gives CDR1 DFQATT, CDR2 SNEGSKA (reference sequence). The CDR3 covers 9 residues. The CDR3 is CSAYGRPDF. CDR3 in DNA: TGCAGTGCCTACGGGAGACCGGACTTC.

V and J are TRBV9 and TRBJ2-1, with D possibly being TRBD2 (5 bases). There are 14 residues in the CDR3. The V end lost 0 bases, the J end lost 5 bases, and 9 bases lay between the germline ends. The germline gives CDR1 SGDLS, CDR2 YYNGEE. The CDR3 DNA reads as TGTGCCAGCAGCGTAGCTCTCGGGAACAATGAGCAGTTCTTC. Amino acids: CASSVALGNNEQFF.

J is TRBJ1-6 and V is TRBV25-1; 10 bases line up with TRBD1. CDR1 MGHDK and CDR2 SYGVNS come from the germline V gene. The CDR3 loop spans 16 amino acids. Trimming removed 5 bases from V and 9 bases from J; junction bases left unmatched: 10. The CDR3 sequence: CASSTHGQGESSPLHF. In DNA, the CDR3 is TGTGCCAGCAGTACCCACGGACAGGGGGAAAGTTCACCCCTCCACTTT.

V and J are TRBV5-1 and TRBJ2-5, with TRBD2 matching over 10 bases. The CDR3 has 15 amino acids. CDR1 SGHRS and CDR2 YFSETQ come from the germline V gene. Trimming cost V 4 bases and J 4 bases; bases outside gene matches: 7. The CDR3 loop reads CASSGTAGGGETQYF. CDR3 DNA: TGCGCCAGCAGCGGCACAGCGGGAGGGGGAGAGACCCAGTACTTC.

The J gene is TRBJ2-7, the V gene TRBV10-3; no clear D gene. From germline, CDR1 is ENHRY and CDR2 SYGVKD. The CDR3 runs to 12 residues. Trimming pared 0 bases from V and 7 bases from J, leaving 7 bases between. The CDR3 spells CAISESEWEQYF. DNA of the CDR3: TGTGCCATCAGTGAGTCAGAGTGGGAGCAGTACTTC.

The chain is built from TRBV29-1 and TRBJ2-1; D might be TRBD1 or TRBD2, each matching 5 bases. Trimming left V 8 bases short and J 0 bases short, with 17 bases between. CDR1 and CDR2 from the germline V gene are SQVTM and ANQGSEA. The CDR3 is 15 amino acids. The CDR3 sequence: CSLAGTPSSYNEQFF. The CDR3 DNA reads TGCAGCCTTGCCGGGACGCCAAGCTCCTACAATGAGCAGTTCTTC.

The rearrangement uses TRBV27 and TRBJ2-3; 9 positions agree with TRBD1. V lost 3 bases, J lost 7 bases, and 17 bases stayed unmatched. The CDR3 is made up of 18 amino acids. CDR1 and CDR2 (germline): MNHEY, SMNVEV (reference sequence). CDR3 residues: CASSFPSATGTGPYTQYF. The DNA for the CDR3 is TGTGCCAGCAGTTTCCCGTCTGCCACCGGGACAGGGCCTTATACGCAGTATTTT.

This chain uses TRBV18 with TRBJ1-4; D gene ambiguous. This CDR3 region has 13 residues. CDR1 is KGHSH, CDR2 LQKENI, per germline. V was cut by 3 bases and J by 8 bases, with 10 bases left in between. This chain's CDR3 is CASSPGMVEKLFF. DNA for the CDR3: TGTGCCAGCTCACCCGGGATGGTAGAAAAACTGTTTTTT.

The table lists this clone with many counts. The chain is built from TRBV19 and TRBJ2-2, with D unclear. CDR3 length equals 14 residues. Trimming stripped 3 bases from V and 5 bases from J, with 10 bases between. Germline CDR1 and CDR2: LNHDA and SQIVND (reference sequence). CDR3 amino acids: CASSIRQTTGELFF. As DNA, the CDR3 is TGTGCCAGTAGTATTAGGCAGACGACCGGGGAGCTGTTTTTT.

This sequence joins TRBV5-1 and TRBJ2-7; D perhaps matches TRBD2 (6 bases). CDR1 and CDR2 from the germline V gene are SGHRS and YFSETQ. V lost 7 bases and J 3 bases, leaving 20 bases between the germline ends. The CDR3 sequence is 15 residues long. CDR3 region: CASPPGRARHYEQYF. CDR3 nucleotide sequence: TGCGCCAGCCCCCCCGGGAGAGCGCGGCACTACGAGCAGTACTTC.

The rearrangement joins TRBV5-1 to TRBJ2-1; 14 bases align to TRBD2. Germline V gene lookup returns CDR1 SGHRS and CDR2 YFSETQ. This CDR3 is built from 19 residues. Unmatched junction bases numbered 12, after V lost 1 base and J lost 6 bases. CDR3 DNA: TGCGCCAGCAGCTTGTGGTTCCACTCCGGGACTAGCGGGAGCAATGAGCAGTTCTTC. It yields the protein CASSLWFHSGTSGSNEQFF.

The chain links TRBV13 to TRBJ2-7, with D hard to call. CDR1 is PRHDT and CDR2 is FYEKMQ in the germline V gene (reference sequence). Trimming stripped 3 bases from V and 0 bases from J, with 12 bases between. The CDR3 extends over 15 amino acids. The CDR3: CASSFDRLSSYEQYF. As DNA, the CDR3 is TGTGCCAGCAGCTTTGATCGGCTAAGCTCCTACGAGCAGTACTTC.

The chain recombines TRBV11-2 with TRBJ2-1, with a tentative D call TRBD2 (6 bases). The germline CDR1 and CDR2 sequences are SGHAT and FQNNGV. V lost 0 bases and J 2 bases, leaving 14 bases between the germline ends. The CDR3 loop spans 17 amino acids. This chain's CDR3 is CASSLDGAGQPYNEQFF. The CDR3 DNA follows: TGTGCCAGCAGCTTAGATGGCGCGGGGCAACCCTACAATGAGCAGTTCTTC.

The gene calls are TRBV2 and TRBJ2-3; D might be TRBD1 (6 bases). From germline, CDR1 is SNHLY and CDR2 FYNNEI. The CDR3 is 13 residues long. With 6 bases removed from V and 2 bases from J, the gap between germline ends came to 9 bases. The CDR3 nucleotides read TGTGCCAGCAGCGGACAGCTCACAGATACGCAGTATTTT. It is translated as CASSGQLTDTQYF.